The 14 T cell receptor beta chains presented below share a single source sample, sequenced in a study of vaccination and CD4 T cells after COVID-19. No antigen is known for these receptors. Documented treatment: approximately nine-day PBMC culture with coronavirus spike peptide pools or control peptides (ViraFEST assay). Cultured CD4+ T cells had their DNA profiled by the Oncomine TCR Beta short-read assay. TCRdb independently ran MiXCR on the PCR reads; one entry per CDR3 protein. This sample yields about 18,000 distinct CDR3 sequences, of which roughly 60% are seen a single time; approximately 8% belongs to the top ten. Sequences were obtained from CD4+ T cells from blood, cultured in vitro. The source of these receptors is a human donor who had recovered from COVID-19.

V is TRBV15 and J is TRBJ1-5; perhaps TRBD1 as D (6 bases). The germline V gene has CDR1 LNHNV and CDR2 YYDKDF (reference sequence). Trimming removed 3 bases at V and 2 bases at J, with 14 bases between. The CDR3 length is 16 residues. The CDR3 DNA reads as TGTGCCACCAGCAGGGCCGGGACATACCGCAATCAGCCCCAGCATTTT. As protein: CATSRAGTYRNQPQHF.

As DNA, the CDR3 is TGTGCCAGTAGTATCATCAGGGGGGTAGGGAACACTGAAGCTTTCTTT. It is translated as CASSIIRGVGNTEAFF. The rearrangement links TRBV19 to TRBJ1-1; the match to TRBD1 covers 7 bases. The J segment lost 1 base and the V segment lost 3 bases, leaving 8 bases of the junction unmatched. The germline CDR1 and CDR2 sequences are LNHDA and SQIVND (reference sequence). The CDR3 totals 16 residues.

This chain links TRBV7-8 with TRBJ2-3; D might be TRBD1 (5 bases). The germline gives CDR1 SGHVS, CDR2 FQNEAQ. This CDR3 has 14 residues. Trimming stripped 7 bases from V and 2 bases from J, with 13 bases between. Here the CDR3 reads CASTQGGYTDTQYF. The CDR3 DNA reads TGTGCCAGCACCCAGGGCGGCTACACAGATACGCAGTATTTT.

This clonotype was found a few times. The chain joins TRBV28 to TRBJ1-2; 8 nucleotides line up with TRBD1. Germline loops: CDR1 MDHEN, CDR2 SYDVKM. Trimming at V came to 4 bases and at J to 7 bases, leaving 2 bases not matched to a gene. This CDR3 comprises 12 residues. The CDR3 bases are TGTGCCAGCAGTTCCGACAGGGGTGGCTACACCTTC. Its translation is CASSSDRGGYTF.

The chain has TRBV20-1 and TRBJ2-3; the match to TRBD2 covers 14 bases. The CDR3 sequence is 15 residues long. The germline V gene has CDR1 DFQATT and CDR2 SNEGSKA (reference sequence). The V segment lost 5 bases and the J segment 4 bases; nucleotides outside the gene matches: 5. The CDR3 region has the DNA TGCAGTGCTGGGGGGACTAGCGGGAGACCAGATACGCAGTATTTT. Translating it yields CSAGGTSGRPDTQYF.

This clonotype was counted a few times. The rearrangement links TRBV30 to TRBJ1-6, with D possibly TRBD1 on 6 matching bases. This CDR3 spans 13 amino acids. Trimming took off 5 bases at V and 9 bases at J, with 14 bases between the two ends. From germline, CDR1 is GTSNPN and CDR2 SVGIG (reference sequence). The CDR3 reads CAWAGQLGSPLHF. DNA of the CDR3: TGTGCCTGGGCAGGACAGTTAGGTTCACCCCTCCACTTT.

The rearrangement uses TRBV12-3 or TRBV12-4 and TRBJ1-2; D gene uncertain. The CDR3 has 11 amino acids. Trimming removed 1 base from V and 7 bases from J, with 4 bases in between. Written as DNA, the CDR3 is TGTGCCAGCAGTTTAGTGGGTGGCTACACCTTC. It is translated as CASSLVGGYTF.

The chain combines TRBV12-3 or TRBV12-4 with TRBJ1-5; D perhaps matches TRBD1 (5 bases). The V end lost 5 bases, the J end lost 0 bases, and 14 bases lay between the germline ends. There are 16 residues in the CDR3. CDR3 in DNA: TGTGCCAGCAGTAAGATGGGGGTCGGTAGCAATCAGCCCCAGCATTTT. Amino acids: CASSKMGVGSNQPQHF.

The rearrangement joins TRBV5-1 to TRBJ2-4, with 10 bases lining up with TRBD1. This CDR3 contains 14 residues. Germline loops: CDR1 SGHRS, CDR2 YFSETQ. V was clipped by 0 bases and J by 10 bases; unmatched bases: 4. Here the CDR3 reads CASSLGTGGLIQYF. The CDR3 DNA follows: TGCGCCAGCAGCTTGGGGACAGGGGGACTTATTCAGTACTTC.

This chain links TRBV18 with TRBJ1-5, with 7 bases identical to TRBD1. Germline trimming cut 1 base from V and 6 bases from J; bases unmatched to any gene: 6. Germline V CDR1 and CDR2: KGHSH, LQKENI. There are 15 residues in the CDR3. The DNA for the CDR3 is TGTGCCAGCTCACCACGACAGGGAGCAGGTCAGCCCCAGCATTTT. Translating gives CASSPRQGAGQPQHF. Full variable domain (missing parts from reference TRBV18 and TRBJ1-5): NAGVMQNPRHLVRRRGQEARLRCSPMKGHSHVYWYRQLPEEGLKFMVYLQKENIIDESGMPKERFSAEFPKEGPSILRIQQVVRGDSAAYFCASSPRQGAGQPQHFGDGTRLSIL.

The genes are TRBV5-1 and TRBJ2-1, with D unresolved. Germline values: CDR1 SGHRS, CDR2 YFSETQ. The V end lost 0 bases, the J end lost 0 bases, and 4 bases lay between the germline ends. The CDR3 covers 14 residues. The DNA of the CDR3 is TGCGCCAGCAGCTTGGACCTCTCCTACAATGAGCAGTTCTTC. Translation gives CASSLDLSYNEQFF.

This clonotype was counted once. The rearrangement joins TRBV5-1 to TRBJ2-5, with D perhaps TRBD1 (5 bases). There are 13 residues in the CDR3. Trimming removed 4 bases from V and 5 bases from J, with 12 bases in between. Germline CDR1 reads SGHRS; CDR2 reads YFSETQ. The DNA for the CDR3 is TGCGCCAGCAGCAGGGGCGTGGGGGAGACCCAGTACTTC. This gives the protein CASSRGVGETQYF.

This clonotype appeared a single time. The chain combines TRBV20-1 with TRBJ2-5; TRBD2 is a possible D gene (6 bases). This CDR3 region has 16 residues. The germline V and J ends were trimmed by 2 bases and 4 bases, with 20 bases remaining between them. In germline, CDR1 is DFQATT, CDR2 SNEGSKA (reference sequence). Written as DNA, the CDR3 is TGCAGTGCTAGACCCCGGGCGGGAACGGAGCGAGAGACCCAGTACTTC. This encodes CSARPRAGTERETQYF.

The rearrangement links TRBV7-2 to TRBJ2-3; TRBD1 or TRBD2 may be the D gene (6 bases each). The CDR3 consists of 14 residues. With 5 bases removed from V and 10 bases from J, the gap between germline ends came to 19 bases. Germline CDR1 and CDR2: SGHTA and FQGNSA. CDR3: CASSPGGPLTSQYF. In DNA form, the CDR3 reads TGTGCCAGCAGCCCCGGGGGCCCGCTGACGTCGCAGTATTTT.